This TCR beta chain appears in the sequencing data of a study of T-cell memory formation after mild COVID-19 (dated by TCRdb to the early 2020s). Describing the broader study: Most TCR sequence clusters were specific to one of the two donors. In a couple of donors, T-cell clones that expanded and contracted after mild COVID-19 were tracked by sequencing TCRalpha and TCRbeta repertoires over time. The cohort was made up of two young adult volunteers, one female and one male, who were previously healthy.

The data were produced on an Illumina NovaSeq 6000. TCRalpha and TCRbeta cDNA libraries were constructed by 5'RACE with constant-segment primers, with sample barcodes and unique molecular identifiers being introduced. RNA was extracted from every sample with Trizol reagent. Library amplification was performed in two PCR steps, and a second sample barcode and Illumina TruSeq adapters were introduced in the second step. Sequencing of libraries was performed on an Illumina NovaSeq with 2 x 150 bp paired-end reads. As for the original processing: Demultiplexing of reads and collapsing into UMI-guided consensus sequences were performed with migec v1.2.7. With mixcr v2.1.11, UMI consensuses were aligned to TRA and TRB V and J templates and assembled into clonotypes. Clonotypes were classified as expanded or contracted when called significant by both edgeR and NoisET, with noise models trained on biological replicates. For edgeR calls, the thresholds were a false discovery rate-adjusted p below 0.01 and a log2 fold-change of 1. As an exploratory analysis of dynamics, PCA with hierarchical clustering was applied to max-normalized trajectories of the 1000 most abundant clonotypes. Separately sequenced CD4+ and CD8+ repertoires were used to assign the CD4 or CD8 phenotype of responding clones. Starting from the raw public reads, TCRdb applied fastp trimming at Q25, assembled clones with MiXCR and retained in-frame beta chains. Rows with one shared CDR3 protein collapse into an entry with the most common genes and DNA. The V and J calls reflect TCRdb's pipeline rather than the authors' work. This sample gives 350,000 to 500,000 distinct CDR3 sequences in total; more than 15% of them show up just once. In total, the top ten clones hold approximately 21% of the sample.

The study at large found these results: Clones contracting from day 15 to 85 had balanced CD4/CD8 phenotypes, while a second wave expanding from day 15 to 37 was biased towards CD4+. Contracting CD4+ clones were located mainly in the CM and EM memory subsets, whereas CD8+ clones were found to be enriched in EMRA. Some responding clones were found in pre-infection memory, which suggests that pre-existing cross-reactive memory T cells took part in the SARS-CoV-2 response. Only two mild cases were covered by the study, and larger cohorts that include severe cases with pre-infection samples were considered necessary. SARS-CoV-2 specificity was not confirmed for the second-wave clones peaking on day 37.

Spanning cysteine to phenylalanine, the CDR3 consists of 15 amino acids. Only the CDR3 region is kept as DNA, spanning 45 bases read in frame from base 1. The germline V gene yields MGHRA for CDR1 and YSYEKL for CDR2. Trimming accounts for 3 bases at V and 4 bases at J, while the number of junction bases matched to no gene is 2. Ficoll-Paque density gradient centrifugation was used to isolate PBMCs. This clonotype has only a few counts. Its antigen remains unidentified. No much larger clonotype is one base removed from it; base qualities were not supplied. The rearranged segments are TRBV4-1 and TRBJ2-2, and TRBD2 aligns with 10 junction nucleotides. The source material was PBMCs or a T cell subset sorted from them (not recorded which). The receptor was derived from a man aged 18 to 30 who had mild COVID-19 (a few samples of this study predate the infection). The sample titles of this study are shuffled in the database, so cell type and time point are left out; the donor was told from shared clones. The CDR3 region has the sequence CASSQRTSGTGELFF. The sequenced DNA: TGCGCCAGCAGCCAGAGGACTAGCGGCACCGGGGAGCTGTTTTTT.